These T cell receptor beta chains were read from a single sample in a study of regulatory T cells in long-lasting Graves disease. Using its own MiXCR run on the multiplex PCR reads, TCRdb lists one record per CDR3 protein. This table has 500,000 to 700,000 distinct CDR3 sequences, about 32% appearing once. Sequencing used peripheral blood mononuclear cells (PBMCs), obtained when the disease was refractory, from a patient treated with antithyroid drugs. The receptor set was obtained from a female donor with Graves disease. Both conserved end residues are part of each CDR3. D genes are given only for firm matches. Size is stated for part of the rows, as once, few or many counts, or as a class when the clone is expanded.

CDR3: CASSTRQGHGHF; DNA: TGTGCCAGTAGTACCAGACAGGGACATGGGCATTTT; J: TRBJ1-5; size: NA; V: TRBV19; D: TRBD1
CDR3: CASSYWGASEAGNQETQYF; DNA: TGTGCCAGCAGTTACTGGGGAGCTAGTGAGGCGGGGAACCAAGAGACCCAGTACTTC; J: TRBJ2-5; size: NA; V: TRBV6-9; D: NA
CDR3: CASSWGQRAANEQFF; DNA: TGTGCCAGCAGTTGGGGACAGAGGGCGGCTAATGAGCAGTTCTTC; J: TRBJ2-1; size: NA; V: TRBV12-3/TRBV12-4; D: TRBD1
CDR3: CASSLADTSNYGYTF; DNA: TGTGCCAGCAGCTTAGCCGACACCTCCAACTATGGCTACACCTTC; J: TRBJ1-2; size: NA; V: TRBV7-9; D: NA
CDR3: CASSLAGDHERYGYTF; DNA: TGCGCCAGCAGCTTGGCAGGCGACCATGAGCGTTATGGCTACACCTTC; J: TRBJ1-2; size: few; V: TRBV5-1; D: NA
CDR3: CASSPWYRGGQPQHF; DNA: TGTGCCAGCAGCCCGTGGTACAGGGGAGGTCAGCCCCAGCATTTT; J: TRBJ1-5; size: few; V: TRBV14; D: TRBD1
CDR3: CASSQGTSSYEQYF; DNA: TGTGCCAGCAGCCAAGGGACTAGCTCCTACGAGCAGTACTTC; J: TRBJ2-7; size: NA; V: TRBV3-1; D: TRBD2
CDR3: CASSEYVGGQGVSYEQYF; DNA: TGTGCCAGCAGTGAATATGTTGGGGGACAGGGGGTTTCCTACGAGCAGTACTTC; J: TRBJ2-7; size: once; V: TRBV25-1; D: TRBD1
CDR3: CASSQEFGPGGGEKLFF; DNA: TGCGCCAGCAGCCAAGAGTTTGGGCCAGGGGGCGGTGAAAAACTGTTTTTT; J: TRBJ1-4; size: NA; V: TRBV4-1; D: TRBD1
CDR3: CRGDSRNTEAFF; DNA: TGCAGGGGGGACAGCAGGAACACTGAAGCTTTCTTT; J: TRBJ1-1; size: many; V: TRBV29-1; D: TRBD1
CDR3: CASSLAGGLRYEQYF; DNA: TGTGCCAGCAGTTTAGCGGGAGGGCTTCGTTACGAGCAGTACTTC; J: TRBJ2-7; size: NA; V: TRBV12-3/TRBV12-4; D: TRBD2
CDR3: CAIDMGDEQYF; DNA: TGTGCCATCGATATGGGGGACGAGCAGTACTTC; J: TRBJ2-7; size: NA; V: TRBV10-3; D: NA
CDR3: CASSLQVSEAFF; DNA: TGTGCCAGCAGCCTCCAAGTTAGTGAAGCTTTCTTT; J: TRBJ1-1; size: many; V: TRBV28; D: NA
CDR3: CSASRDNANTGELFF; DNA: TGCAGTGCTAGCCGGGACAATGCGAACACCGGGGAGCTGTTTTTT; J: TRBJ2-2; size: NA; V: TRBV20-1; D: NA
CDR3: CSASPRVAYEQYF; DNA: TGCAGTGCTAGCCCTAGGGTGGCCTACGAGCAGTACTTC; J: TRBJ2-7; size: few; V: TRBV20-1; D: NA
CDR3: CASRFMNTEAFF; DNA: TGTGCCAGCAGATTCATGAACACTGAAGCTTTCTTT; J: TRBJ1-1; size: many; V: TRBV6-1; D: NA
CDR3: CASEELRDSPLHF; DNA: TGTGCCAGCGAGGAACTCCGGGATTCACCCCTCCACTTT; J: TRBJ1-6; size: few; V: TRBV2; D: NA
CDR3: CASSISGTYNLLYEQYF; DNA: TGTGCCAGTAGTATCTCCGGGACTTACAATCTACTCTACGAGCAGTACTTC; J: TRBJ2-7; size: few; V: TRBV19; D: NA
CDR3: CASYEQGANTEAFF; DNA: TGTGCCAGCTACGAACAGGGGGCGAACACTGAAGCTTTCTTT; J: TRBJ1-1; size: many; V: TRBV27; D: TRBD1
CDR3: CASSLRAGAYNEQFF; DNA: TGTGCCAGCAGCCTTCGCGCAGGGGCCTACAATGAGCAGTTCTTC; J: TRBJ2-1; size: NA; V: TRBV7-2; D: NA